Listed below are T cell receptor beta chains from one sample, sequenced in a study of tumor and adjacent non-tumor tissue in lung cancer. TCRdb itself ran the multiplex PCR reads through MiXCR, one entry per CDR3 protein. The data contain approximately 53,000 distinct CDR3 sequences, 70% to 80% of them seen just once; the ten biggest clones take up roughly 25%. The sample consisted of distant non-tumor lung tissue. The receptors shown here come from an older woman with non-small cell lung cancer. CDR3s include the opening cysteine and the closing phenylalanine or tryptophan. The D gene is left open where the match is weak. Rows give clone size only sometimes, using once, few, many, or a class for an expanded clone.

TRBJ2-1,NA,TRBV4-3,NA,TGCGTCAGTAGCCTCCAGTGGCTTGAGACGCCCTTTTACAATGAGCAGTTCTTC,CVSSLQWLETPFYNEQFF
TRBJ2-3,TRBD1,TRBV28,NA,TGTGCCAGCAGTCGCCGGGACAGCGCTACCGGTAGCATAGATACGCAGTATTTT,CASSRRDSATGSIDTQYF
TRBJ1-4,NA,TRBV29-1,NA,TGCAGTCACAGAGCAGGACAGAGCCATAAAAAACTGTTTTTT,CSHRAGQSHKKLFF
TRBJ2-1,NA,TRBV29-1,NA,TGCAACGTTGGGAGGAGTTACAATGAACAGTTCTTC,CNVGRSYNEQFF
TRBJ2-1,NA,TRBV28,once,TGTGCCAGCAGTCTAGCTGTAGTGTACAATGAGCAGTTCTTC,CASSLAVVYNEQFF
TRBJ1-1,NA,TRBV20-1,NA,TGCAGTGCTAGAGACCGTCAGGGAATTGAAGCTTTCTTT,CSARDRQGIEAFF
TRBJ1-1,TRBD1,TRBV11-2,NA,TGTGCCAGCAGCTTAGTGGCAGGGGGGCGCACTGAAGTTTTCTTT,CASSLVAGGRTEVFF
TRBJ2-1,TRBD2,TRBV28,many,TGTGCCAGCAGACTCTTAGCGGGGGGGCGGGAACAGTTCTTC,CASRLLAGGREQFF
TRBJ2-3,NA,TRBV9,NA,TGTGCCAGCAGCGTAGGGGCAGGGTGGGCAGATACGCAGTATTTT,CASSVGAGWADTQYF
TRBJ2-3,TRBD2,TRBV4-3,NA,TGCGCCAGCAGCCAAGGGAGCGGGAGAGCGGATACTCAGTATTTT,CASSQGSGRADTQYF
TRBJ2-3,TRBD1,TRBV29-1,many,TGCAGCGACATGACAGGGGGCACAGATACGCAGTATTTT,CSDMTGGTDTQYF
TRBJ2-1,TRBD2,TRBV4-1,NA,TGCGGCAGCAGCCACCCAGCTAGCGGGGGGGCCAATGAGCAGTTCTTC,CGSSHPASGGANEQFF
TRBJ1-5,NA,TRBV29-1,NA,TGCAGCGTCAGCCGGGGTGGGGACAATCAGTCCCAGCTGTTT,CSVSRGGDNQSQLF
TRBJ1-4,NA,TRBV29-1,NA,TGCAACGTTGGTGTGAATGAAAAACTGTTTTTT,CNVGVNEKLFF
TRBJ1-5,NA,TRBV29-1,NA,TGCAGCGTTGCTAAGAACTCAGGGCCTAAACAGCCACAGCATTTT,CSVAKNSGPKQPQHF
TRBJ1-2,NA,TRBV20-1,NA,TGCAGTGCTAGAATCGGACATGTATACGGCTACACCTTC,CSARIGHVYGYTF
TRBJ1-4,NA,TRBV6-5,NA,TGTGCCAGCAGCCACAAGGGGACTGATGAAAAGCTGTTTTTT,CASSHKGTDEKLFF
TRBJ2-2,TRBD1,TRBV6-2/TRBV6-3,once,TGTGCCAGCAGGGCCTGGGACAGAAGCTTGAAGACCGGGGAGCTGTTTTTT,CASRAWDRSLKTGELFF
TRBJ2-7,TRBD1,TRBV20-1,NA,TGCAATGCTAGCTGGGACAGGGTCCCCTACGAGCAGTACTTC,CNASWDRVPYEQYF
TRBJ2-7,TRBD2,TRBV10-3,NA,TGTGTCATCAGTGACCCCGGACTAGCGGTCTCCTACGGGCAGTACTTC,CVISDPGLAVSYGQYF
TRBJ2-5,TRBD1,TRBV6-1,NA,TGTGCAAGCAGTACGGGACAGTGGGGAGAGATCCAGTATTTC,CASSTGQWGEIQYF
TRBJ2-3,NA,TRBV10-2,few,TGCGCCAGCAGTCCGAGAGGACCGAATACGCAGTATTTT,CASSPRGPNTQYF
TRBJ2-5,NA,TRBV11-2,NA,TGTGCCAGCAGCTTATGTGGCAGGGCAGAGACACAGTACTTC,CASSLCGRAETQYF
TRBJ1-1,NA,TRBV7-9,NA,TGTGCCAGCAGCTTAGCGTCGACATGTTCTGAAGCTATCTTT,CASSLASTCSEAIF
TRBJ2-7,NA,TRBV10-2,NA,TGCGCTGACGCGGTAGGCTACCGAGACCACGAGCAGCACTTC,CADAVGYRDHEQHF
TRBJ1-5,NA,TRBV21-1,NA,TGTGCCACCAGCAAAGAATCGCAGGGTCAGCCCCAGCATTTT,CATSKESQGQPQHF
TRBJ2-2,TRBD1,TRBV11-3,NA,TGTACCAGCAGCACAGGGGCAGGGATATGGACCGGGGAGTTGTTTTTT,CTSSTGAGIWTGELFF
TRBJ1-3,NA,TRBV13,NA,TGTGCCAGTAGCTTGTACAGGACCTCTAGAAACACCATATATTTT,CASSLYRTSRNTIYF
TRBJ2-2,NA,TRBV29-1,NA,TGCAGCGTTGATTGGTATGGGGCAATCGGGGAGCTGTTTTTT,CSVDWYGAIGELFF
TRBJ2-1,TRBD2,TRBV12-3/TRBV12-4,NA,TGTGCCAGCAGTTCCCTAGCGGGTGGACTTTACAAAGAGCAGTTCTTC,CASSSLAGGLYKEQFF